Listed below are T cell receptor beta chains from one sample, sequenced in a study of blood T cell repertoires in COVID-19. Measured with immunoSEQ multiplex PCR; TCRdb has only the in-frame clones, and not every one. The data contain about 410,000 clones, about 88% of them singletons. The sequenced sample was peripheral blood. The origin of the receptors is a woman aged 40-49 years with COVID-19, enrolled during active disease. Both conserved end residues are part of each CDR3. A D gene is named only where the DNA matches it firmly. Not all rows give a size; the values are once, few, many and, for expanded clones, a class.

size: -; D: -; V: TRBV6-1; J: TRBJ1-5; CDR3: CASSELHSSNQPQHF; DNA: TGTGCCAGCAGTGAACTCCACAGTAGCAATCAGCCCCAGCATTTT
size: once; D: TRBD1; V: TRBV10-1; J: TRBJ1-1; CDR3: CATTGPEAFF; DNA: TGCGCCACGACAGGGCCGGAAGCTTTCTTT
size: -; D: -; V: TRBV4-1; J: TRBJ1-1; CDR3: CASSRVQRNTEAFF; DNA: TGCGCCAGCAGCCGAGTTCAAAGGAACACTGAAGCTTTCTTT
size: -; D: TRBD1; V: TRBV2; J: TRBJ2-3; CDR3: CASSVDRGDTQYF; DNA: TGTGCCAGCAGTGTCGACAGGGGGGATACGCAGTATTTT
size: -; D: TRBD2; V: TRBV5-1; J: TRBJ2-1; CDR3: CASSPRGGNEQFF; DNA: TGCGCCAGCAGCCCGCGGGGGGGCAATGAGCAGTTCTTC
size: -; D: -; V: TRBV3-1/TRBV3-2; J: TRBJ1-3; CDR3: CASSQGSGAGNTIYF; DNA: TGTGCCAGCAGCCAAGGTTCGGGAGCGGGAAACACCATATATTTT
size: -; D: -; V: TRBV19; J: TRBJ2-6; CDR3: CASSNYRAGANVLTF; DNA: TGTGCCAGTAGTAACTACAGGGCTGGGGCCAACGTCCTGACTTTC
size: -; D: -; V: TRBV6-5; J: TRBJ1-3; CDR3: CASGLTGGSGNTIYF; DNA: TGTGCCAGCGGCTTGACAGGTGGCTCTGGAAACACCATATATTTT
size: once; D: TRBD2; V: TRBV6-5; J: TRBJ2-3; CDR3: CASSYRTSASTDTQYF; DNA: TGTGCCAGCAGTTATCGGACTAGCGCAAGCACAGATACGCAGTATTTT
size: -; D: TRBD1; V: TRBV9; J: TRBJ2-7; CDR3: CASSAGQGFYEQYF; DNA: TGTGCCAGCAGCGCGGGACAGGGGTTCTACGAGCAGTACTTC
size: -; D: TRBD2; V: TRBV19; J: TRBJ2-1; CDR3: CASSSSGRNEQFF; DNA: TGTGCCAGTAGTTCTAGCGGGAGAAATGAGCAGTTCTTC
size: -; D: -; V: TRBV5-1; J: TRBJ2-1; CDR3: CASSLAGNEQFF; DNA: TGCGCCAGCAGCTTGGCGGGAAATGAGCAGTTCTTC
size: once; D: TRBD2; V: TRBV7-6; J: TRBJ2-7; CDR3: CASSSRLAGLTYEQYF; DNA: TGTGCCAGCAGCTCCCGACTAGCGGGGCTCACCTACGAGCAGTACTTC
size: -; D: TRBD1; V: TRBV5-5; J: TRBJ1-5; CDR3: CASSLQDRGPSYNQPQHF; DNA: TGTGCCAGCAGCTTGCAGGACAGGGGCCCTTCGTACAATCAGCCCCAGCATTTT
size: once; D: -; V: TRBV7-9; J: TRBJ1-2; CDR3: CASSPGLTNYGYTF; DNA: TGTGCCAGCAGCCCCGGGTTAACTAACTATGGCTACACCTTC